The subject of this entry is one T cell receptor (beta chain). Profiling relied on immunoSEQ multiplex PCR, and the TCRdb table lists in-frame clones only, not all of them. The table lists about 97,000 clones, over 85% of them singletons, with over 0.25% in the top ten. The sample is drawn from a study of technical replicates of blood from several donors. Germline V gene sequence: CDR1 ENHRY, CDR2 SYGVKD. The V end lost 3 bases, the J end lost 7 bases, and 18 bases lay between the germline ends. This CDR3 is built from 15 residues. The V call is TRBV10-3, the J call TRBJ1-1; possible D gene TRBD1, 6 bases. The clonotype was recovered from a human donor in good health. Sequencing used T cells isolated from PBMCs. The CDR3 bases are TGTGCCATCAGTGACCGAGGGACATTATCGAATGAAGCTTTCTTT. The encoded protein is CAISDRGTLSNEAFF.